Below are 26 T cell receptor beta chains sequenced from a single sample in a study of tumor-infiltrating lymphocytes in primary liver carcinoma. The researchers produced TCR beta cDNA from roughly 500 ng total RNA with a constant-region primer. Nested multiplex PCR, run for three rounds with slightly modified ARM-PCR, yielded TCR beta libraries. The first two PCR rounds used TRBV1-TRBV30 forward primers with a C-beta reverse primer, roughly 10 cycles each. TCRdb re-called the multiplex PCR reads with MiXCR, one entry per CDR3 protein. The table lists 300,000 to 350,000 distinct CDR3 sequences, approximately 54% of them singletons. Both blood RNA, taken from unsorted whole blood, and germline DNA were extracted. Sequencing was carried out using peripheral blood. The source of these receptors is a woman in her 30s with primary liver carcinoma and hepatitis B virus infection.

This clonotype was seen a few times. The chain joins TRBV28 to TRBJ1-5; possibly TRBD1 for D (6 bases). This CDR3 comprises 13 residues. Germline loops: CDR1 MDHEN, CDR2 SYDVKM. Trimming cost V 7 bases and J 9 bases, with 16 bases left between them. The CDR3 region has the DNA TGTGCCAGCACATTGGACAGACCTGGGCCCCAGCATTTT. Protein sequence: CASTLDRPGPQHF.

V and J are TRBV7-9 and TRBJ2-5; TRBD2 aligns across 10 bases. Losses at the gene ends were 5 bases for V and 4 bases for J; bases not matched to a gene: 7. CDR1 and CDR2 (germline): SEHNR, FQNEAQ (reference sequence). The CDR3 extends over 15 amino acids. The CDR3 here is CASSVKREGTETQYF. For the CDR3, the DNA is TGTGCCAGCAGCGTAAAGCGGGAGGGCACAGAGACCCAGTACTTC.

A remark on this clonotype: A much larger clonotype is one base distant, so this may be a read error. CDR3 in amino acids: CASSYIGAHQPQHF. In DNA, the CDR3 is TGTGCCAGCAGTTACATAGGGGCTCATCAGCCCCAGCATTTT. The chain carries TRBV6-2 or TRBV6-3 and TRBJ1-5, with D tentatively TRBD1 (5 bases). Germline CDR1 is MNHEY and CDR2 is SVGEGT. This CDR3 has 14 residues. Trimming took off 2 bases at V and 5 bases at J, with 10 bases between the two ends.

Regarding this clonotype: At one boundary the junction diverges from the germline segment, which might be a read error. The chain has TRBV4-1 and TRBJ2-1; D not resolved. Germline loops: CDR1 MGHRA, CDR2 YSYEKL. CDR3 length: 14 amino acids. The CDR3 DNA is TGCGCCAGCAGCCATATTTGGTCCTACAATGAGCAGCTCTTC. It translates to CASSHIWSYNEQLF.

This rearrangement joins TRBV6-6 to TRBJ2-1; 9 positions match TRBD1. CDR3 length: 17 residues. The germline CDR1 and CDR2 sequences are MNHNY and SVGAGI (reference sequence). V lost 5 bases and J lost 4; bases outside the gene matches: 12. Written as DNA, the CDR3 is TGTGCCAGCAGTGGGACAGGGTGGCCTAGACTGTACAATGAGCAGTTCTTC. It translates to CASSGTGWPRLYNEQFF.

This clonotype was detected many times. The chain joins TRBV6-1 to TRBJ1-4; D is unclear. V was pared by 7 bases and J by 4 bases, with 19 bases between. Germline assignment: CDR1 MNHNS and CDR2 SASEGT. The CDR3 has 16 amino acids. CDR3 amino acids: CASTGRRNMGNEKLFF. As DNA, the CDR3 is TGTGCCAGCACTGGTCGGAGGAACATGGGTAATGAAAAACTGTTTTTT.

This clonotype occurred many times. This chain joins TRBV6-5 and TRBJ1-2; no firm D call. The CDR3 is made up of 13 amino acids. Germline loops: CDR1 MNHEY, CDR2 SVGAGI. Trimming cost V 2 bases and J 8 bases, with 12 bases left between them. Here the CDR3 DNA reads TGTGCCAGCAGTTACCTGGACGGGGTGGGCTACACCTTC. Translation gives CASSYLDGVGYTF.

The V gene is TRBV6-1, the J gene TRBJ1-2; 7 bases match TRBD1. CDR3 length equals 13 residues. Germline V lookup: CDR1 MNHNS, CDR2 SASEGT. Losses at the gene ends were 4 bases for V and 12 bases for J; bases not matched to a gene: 11. DNA for the CDR3: TGTGCCAGCAGTGGCGGGACAGCCACCTTGGACACCTTC. As protein: CASSGGTATLDTF.

On this clonotype: This may be a read error, as it is one base from a much larger clone. In this CDR3 the conserved last residue, phenylalanine or tryptophan, is missing, so a read error is likely. The chain is built from TRBV12-3 or TRBV12-4 and TRBJ2-1; 11 nucleotides match TRBD2. This CDR3 has 14 amino acids. After removal of 4 bases from V and 6 bases from J, the junction contained 2 bases not matched to a gene. The CDR3 bases are TGTGCCAGCAGTTATCTAGCGGGAGGCAATGAGCAGTTCATC. Translated: CASSYLAGGNEQFI.

This clonotype came up once. A much larger clone is a single base away; this may be a read error. The chain carries TRBV6-5 and TRBJ2-1; 7 nucleotides line up with TRBD1. The V gene end was trimmed by 0 bases and the J gene end by 7 bases; junction bases not matched to a gene: 9. The CDR3 extends over 16 amino acids. Germline CDR1 reads MNHEY; CDR2 reads SVGAGI. The CDR3 loop reads CASSYSGDRVGNEQFF. The CDR3 DNA follows: TGTGCCAGCAGTTACTCGGGTGACAGGGTCGGGAATGAGCAGTTCTTC.

This clonotype was detected once. One junction end disagrees with the germline gene, perhaps due to a read error. The chain carries TRBV4-1 and TRBJ2-7; no reliable D call. CDR3 length: 15 amino acids. Germline loops: CDR1 MGHRA, CDR2 YSYEKL. The chain's CDR3 is CASSKVMGVPNEQYF. The CDR3 bases are TGCGCCAGCAGCAAAGTTATGGGTGTCCCCAACGAGCAGTATTTC.

This clonotype was counted a few times. This chain links TRBV5-6 with TRBJ1-4; D might be TRBD1 (5 bases). The CDR3 runs to 13 residues. V gave up 5 bases and J gave up 5 bases, with 10 bases separating them. Germline V gene sequence: CDR1 SGHDT, CDR2 YYEEEE. This CDR3 is CASSRGTNEKLFF. For the CDR3, the DNA is TGTGCCAGCAGTAGAGGGACCAATGAAAAACTGTTTTTT.

The V call is TRBV6-6, the J call TRBJ2-1, with D perhaps TRBD2 (6 bases). The germline V gene encodes CDR1 MNHNY and CDR2 SVGAGI (reference sequence). This CDR3 spans 15 amino acids. V dropped 6 bases and J dropped 9 bases, with 21 bases sitting between them. CDR3 sequence: CASRRTSRRTPEQFF. CDR3 DNA sequence: TGTGCCAGCAGACGAACTAGCAGGAGGACCCCTGAGCAGTTCTTC.

Points on this clonotype: Just one base apart from a much larger clone, this may be a read error. The V call is TRBV6-5, the J call TRBJ2-1; no definite D call. Germline-derived CDR1 and CDR2 are MNHEY and SVGAGI. The CDR3 has 13 amino acids. CDR3 bases: TGTGCCAGCAGTTACAGGGTAGACAATGATCAGTTCTTC. This sequence encodes CASSYRVDNDQFF.

This clonotype has more than one count but fewer than ten. This rearrangement joins TRBV10-3 to TRBJ1-1; 9 bases match TRBD1. Trimming at V came to 10 bases and at J to 5 bases, leaving 5 bases not matched to a gene. Germline CDR1 is ENHRY and CDR2 is SYGVKD. The CDR3 is 12 amino acids. CDR3 DNA: TGTGCCACGGGACAGGGAGGGACTGAAGCTTTCTTT. It is translated as CATGQGGTEAFF.

On this clonotype: The junction and the germline gene differ at one end; a read error may be behind it. V and J are TRBV6-1 and TRBJ2-7, with D perhaps matching TRBD1 (5 bases). CDR3 length: 15 residues. Per germline, CDR1 MNHNS and CDR2 SASEGT. The CDR3 loop is CANSEVGVRSYEQYF. DNA of the CDR3: TGTGCCAACAGTGAGGTAGGGGTTCGCTCCTATGAGCAGTACTTC.

This sequence joins TRBV11-2 and TRBJ2-5, with D possibly TRBD2 on 5 matching bases. Germline V gene data show CDR1 as SGHAT and CDR2 as FQNNGV. The CDR3 length is 14 residues. The chain's CDR3 is CTSSLALRSGTQYF. CDR3 sequence (DNA): TGTACTAGTAGCTTAGCTTTGCGATCGGGGACCCAGTACTTC.

J is TRBJ2-7 and V is TRBV6-5; 8 bases match TRBD1. CDR1 is MNHEY and CDR2 is SVGAGI in the germline V gene. Trimming at V came to 0 bases and at J to 9 bases, leaving 10 bases not matched to a gene. This CDR3 has 15 amino acids. CDR3 nucleotides: TGTGCCAGCAGTTACTCTCAGGGGGCGGGCTACATGCAGTACTTC. It specifies CASSYSQGAGYMQYF.

Worth noting for this clonotype: One base away lies a much larger clone, so this may be a sequencing read error. The rearrangement links TRBV11-2 to TRBJ2-3, with TRBD2 matching 7 bases. Germline V gene sequence: CDR1 SGHAT, CDR2 FQNNGV. The CDR3 is 15 amino acids. In DNA form, the CDR3 reads TGTACCAGCAGCTTAATGCCCGGACTAGCAGATACGCAGTATTTT. This encodes CTSSLMPGLADTQYF.

The chain recombines TRBV11-2 with TRBJ1-1, with D perhaps matching TRBD1 (5 bases). Trimming removed 1 base at V and 4 bases at J, with 16 bases between. This CDR3 has 16 residues. CDR1 and CDR2 (germline): SGHAT, FQNNGV. CDR3: CASSLGGYKRGTEAFF. The CDR3 nucleotides are TGTGCCAGCAGCTTAGGGGGGTACAAAAGAGGCACTGAAGCTTTCTTT.

Note on this clonotype: Germline and junction disagree at one end, which may indicate a read error. This sequence joins TRBV28 and TRBJ2-1; 8 bases line up with TRBD2. Per germline, CDR1 MDHEN and CDR2 SYDVKM. CDR3 length equals 16 residues. CDR3 DNA: TGTGCCAGCACCCTTGTGGGCGGGAGGCTCCCCAATGTGCAGTTCTTC. Protein sequence: CASTLVGGRLPNVQFF.

The chain employs TRBV5-4 and TRBJ1-1; 7 positions agree with TRBD1. The V segment lost 4 bases and the J segment 6 bases; nucleotides outside the gene matches: 9. Germline CDR1 and CDR2: SGHNT and YYREEE (reference sequence). The CDR3 spans 14 residues. The CDR3 region is CASSRQGRVAEAFF. CDR3 sequence (DNA): TGTGCCAGCAGCCGACAGGGTAGGGTGGCTGAAGCTTTCTTT.

The rearrangement uses TRBV12-3 or TRBV12-4 and TRBJ2-5, with D possibly being TRBD2 (5 bases). The CDR3 loop spans 13 amino acids. Trimming stripped 10 bases from V and 7 bases from J, with 19 bases between. The CDR3 reads CANTRGFGGTQYF. The CDR3 bases are TGTGCCAACACCCGTGGATTCGGAGGGACCCAGTACTTC.

Comment on this clonotype: This may come from a read error, since a much larger clone is one base off. This chain uses TRBV12-3 or TRBV12-4 with TRBJ2-1; tentatively, D is TRBD1 or TRBD2 (5 bases each). The CDR3 is 14 amino acids. CDR3 in amino acids: CVSSPRNPPGDQFF. The CDR3, as DNA: TGTGTCAGCAGTCCCCGAAATCCACCCGGGGACCAGTTCTTC.

At least ten counts were recorded for this clonotype. V is TRBV11-2 and J is TRBJ2-2; D unclear. Germline V gene sequence: CDR1 SGHAT, CDR2 FQNNGV. The CDR3 covers 14 residues. With 3 bases removed from V and 3 bases from J, the gap between germline ends came to 8 bases. CDR3 loop: CASSLGTHTGELFF. The DNA for the CDR3 is TGTGCCAGCAGCTTGGGTACGCACACCGGGGAGCTGTTTTTT.

The chain joins TRBV11-2 to TRBJ2-3, with D maybe TRBD2 (5 bases). CDR1 and CDR2 (germline): SGHAT, FQNNGV. This CDR3 comprises 16 residues. V lost 8 bases, J lost 2 bases, and 20 bases lay in between. Written as DNA, the CDR3 is TGTGCCAGCTGCCGAGTATCCAGGAGGACCACAGATACGCAGTATTTT. Amino acid sequence: CASCRVSRRTTDTQYF.